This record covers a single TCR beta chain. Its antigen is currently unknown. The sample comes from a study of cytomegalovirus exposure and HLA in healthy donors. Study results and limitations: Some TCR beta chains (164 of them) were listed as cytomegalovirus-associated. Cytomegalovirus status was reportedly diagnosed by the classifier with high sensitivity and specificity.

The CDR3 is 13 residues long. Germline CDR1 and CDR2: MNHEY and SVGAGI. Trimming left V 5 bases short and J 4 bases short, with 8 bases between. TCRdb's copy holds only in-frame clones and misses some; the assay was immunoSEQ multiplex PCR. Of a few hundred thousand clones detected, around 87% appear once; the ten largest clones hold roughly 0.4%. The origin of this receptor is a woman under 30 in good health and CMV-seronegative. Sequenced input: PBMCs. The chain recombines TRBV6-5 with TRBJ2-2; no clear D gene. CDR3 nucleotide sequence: TGTGCCAGCAGTCAATCAGTCACCGGGGAGCTGTTTTTT. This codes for CASSQSVTGELFF.